The present TCR beta chain was sequenced within a study of OX40 agonist ivuxolimab in advanced cancers. At the level of the study: The dose-escalation cohort had hepatocellular carcinoma, melanoma, renal cell or head and neck cancer. Therapy given before enrollment (anti-PD-1, anti-PD-L1 or anti-CTLA-4) was allowed, and 40% had some.

Per the germline V gene, CDR1 is SGHTA and CDR2 is FQGNSA. V shed 2 bases and J shed 2 bases, with 17 bases lying between them. The CDR3 is 17 amino acids. The protocol was immunoSEQ multiplex PCR, while the TCRdb copy is restricted to in-frame clones and leaves out a portion. Here the sample spans tens of thousands of clones, 84% being singletons. Sequencing was performed on CD4+ or CD8+ T cells sorted from blood, taken in a trial of the OX40 agonist ivuxolimab. The chain carries TRBV7-2 and TRBJ2-3; D ambiguous. The receptor was isolated from an adult with an advanced solid tumor such as melanoma, head and neck, liver or kidney cancer. This CDR3 is CASSLPYGDGPTDTQYF. The CDR3 nucleotides read TGTGCCAGCAGCTTACCCTACGGAGACGGACCCACAGATACGCAGTATTTT. The whole variable domain, remainder taken from reference TRBV7-2 and TRBJ2-3, is GAGVSQSPSNKVTEKGKDVELRCDPISGHTALYWYRQSLGQGLEFLIYFQGNSAPDKSGLPSDRFSAERTGGSVSTLTIQRTQQEDSAVYLCASSLPYGDGPTDTQYFGPGTRLTVL.